The clone carrying this T cell receptor (beta chain) was observed a few times. This entry comes from a study of blood T cell repertoires in COVID-19. Looking at the study overall: Samples of COVID-19 (acute and convalescent) were obtained from the United States, Italy and Spain. T cells, B-cell-depleted T cells, or PBMCs supplied cDNA or gDNA.

As handled by the study authors: Nucleated cell counts were estimated from reference gene primer amplification. Assay used: immunoSEQ multiplex PCR; TCRdb lists only in-frame clones, some missing. V and J calls and clone size come straight from that table; D and trimming were deduced from the DNA. The table has about 160,000 clones, about nine tenths seen once; the top ten hold about 4.2%. The CDR3 loop spans 13 amino acids. Trimming took 4 bases from V and 4 from J; bases not matched to a gene: 2. The germline CDR1 and CDR2 sequences are SGHAT and FQDESV (reference sequence). V gene TRBV11-1 combines with J gene TRBJ1-1; 8 bases line up with TRBD1. The sample consisted of peripheral blood. This clonotype was sampled from a woman aged 55 to 70 with active or convalescent COVID-19. This CDR3 is CASSSGQATEAFF. Written as DNA, the CDR3 is TGTGCCAGCAGCTCGGGACAGGCCACTGAAGCTTTCTTT.